This T cell receptor (beta chain) was sequenced in a study of T cell responses to AZD1222 COVID-19 vaccine. Study-wide context: Pooled samples include second doses given at about 4 or 12 weeks. The study's findings and limits: Repertoires in all cases were sampled only once the peak T cell response had passed. Distributed over spike, vaccine-associated CD4 TCRs predominated at 160-218 and 743-854. Just a handful of AZD1222 recipients tested seropositive at baseline.

Comment on this clone: What it binds is unknown.

V was trimmed by 1 base and J by 4 bases, leaving 13 bases between them. The CDR3 runs 15 residues. The germline CDR1 and CDR2 sequences are SGHAT and FQNNGV. Sequencing used immunoSEQ multiplex PCR; TCRdb keeps in-frame clones, though not all of them. The sample records approximately 110,000 clones, more than 85% being singletons. The specimen comprised peripheral blood, sampled on day 0 of AZD1222 vaccination. The chain carries TRBV11-2 and TRBJ1-2; no clear D. The sequence came from an adult in good health. The CDR3 DNA follows: TGTGCCAGCAGCTTAGTGGCGGCTCCGACCTATGGCTACACCTTC. This codes for CASSLVAAPTYGYTF.